The 24 T cell receptor beta chains given below trace back to one sample, sequenced in a study of blood T cell repertoires in COVID-19. Profiled with immunoSEQ multiplex PCR; TCRdb holds only in-frame clones, not every one. The sample consists of fewer than 250,000 clones, roughly 90% of them appearing once. Material: peripheral blood. The receptor set was obtained from a man in his 60s who had recovered from COVID-19.

V and J are TRBV19 and TRBJ2-5; TRBD1 aligns across 11 bases. CDR1 LNHDA and CDR2 SQIVND come from the germline V gene (reference sequence). Trimming took 3 bases from V and 6 from J; bases not matched to a gene: 9. This CDR3 spans 16 amino acids. In DNA form, the CDR3 reads TGTGCCAGTAGTATGGTACTGGGACAGGGGGTAAAGACCCAGTACTTC. The encoded protein is CASSMVLGQGVKTQYF.

The gene calls are TRBV2 and TRBJ2-2, with TRBD1 matching over 11 bases. Germline lookup yields CDR1 SNHLY and CDR2 FYNNEI. The CDR3 is made up of 18 amino acids. V lost 7 bases, J lost 1 base, and 11 bases stayed unmatched. The CDR3 spells CASTESWTGGLNTGELFF. The DNA of the CDR3 is TGTGCCAGCACCGAAAGCTGGACAGGGGGCTTGAACACCGGGGAGCTGTTTTTT.

The J gene is TRBJ2-6, the V gene TRBV27, with 15 bases identical to TRBD2. V lost 7 bases to trimming and J lost 6 bases; unmatched junction nucleotides: 10. The CDR3 has 18 residues. The germline CDR1 and CDR2 sequences are MNHEY and SMNVEV (reference sequence). The DNA for the CDR3 is TGTGCCAGCACCCTGAGAGGACTAGCGGGAGGGGTGGCCAACGTCCTGACTTTC. It specifies CASTLRGLAGGVANVLTF.

J is TRBJ2-2 and V is TRBV7-3, with 12 bases aligning to TRBD1. Germline CDR1 is SGHTA and CDR2 is FQGTGA. The length of the CDR3 is 16 residues. V was clipped by 2 bases and J by 6 bases; unmatched bases: 4. The CDR3 here is CASSLGTGGGAGELFF. The CDR3 DNA follows: TGTGCCAGCAGCTTAGGGACAGGGGGCGGGGCCGGGGAGCTGTTTTTT.

V usage is TRBV5-1 and J usage is TRBJ2-2; TRBD2 matches 7 bases. The CDR3 totals 17 residues. Germline CDR1 is SGHRS and CDR2 is YFSETQ. V dropped 0 bases and J dropped 0; count of bases not matched to a gene: 5. The CDR3, as DNA: TGCGCCAGCAGCTTGGCCTCTAGCGGTTCGAACACCGGGGAGCTGTTTTTT. This translates into CASSLASSGSNTGELFF.

This clone was seen a single time. The V and J genes are TRBV5-1 and TRBJ1-1; 7 bases align to TRBD1. Looked up from germline, CDR1 is SGHRS and CDR2 is YFSETQ. The V and J ends lost 7 bases and 2 bases, in that order; junction bases with no gene match: 8. CDR3 length equals 14 residues. The CDR3 DNA follows: TGCGCCAGCTCGAAAGGAGGGGGCAACACTGAAGCTTTCTTT. It encodes CASSKGGGNTEAFF.

The table lists this clone with a few counts. This rearrangement joins TRBV3-1 (or the pseudogene TRBV3-2) to TRBJ1-2; maybe TRBD1 (6 bases). The germline V gene has CDR1 LGHDT and CDR2 YNNKEL (reference sequence). V was cut by 5 bases and J by 8 bases, with 15 bases left in between. The CDR3 runs 13 residues. In DNA, the CDR3 is TGTGCCAGCAGCGACTTAGGGACATACGGCTACACCTTC. Translating it yields CASSDLGTYGYTF.

This chain connects TRBV9 to TRBJ2-5; D might be TRBD2 (5 bases). The CDR3 has 14 residues. Germline CDR1 SGDLS, CDR2 YYNGEE. The ends were cut back, 0 bases at V and 5 bases at J, with 11 bases in the middle. The chain's CDR3 is CASSVAAREETQYF. DNA for the CDR3: TGTGCCAGCAGCGTAGCGGCGAGGGAGGAGACCCAGTACTTC.

V and J are TRBV27 and TRBJ2-5; 8 nucleotides agree with TRBD2. Unmatched junction bases numbered 8, after V lost 5 bases and J lost 3 bases. This CDR3 contains 15 residues. Germline V gene lookup returns CDR1 MNHEY and CDR2 SMNVEV (reference sequence). The CDR3 sequence is CASSPGTRLKETQYF. The CDR3 DNA reads TGTGCCAGCAGTCCGGGGACTAGACTAAAAGAGACCCAGTACTTC.

The chain is built from TRBV19 and TRBJ2-4; TRBD1 is a possible D gene (5 bases). Germline V gene lookup returns CDR1 LNHDA and CDR2 SQIVND (reference sequence). CDR3 size: 14 residues. V was cut by 6 bases and J by 2 bases, with 11 bases left in between. In DNA form, the CDR3 reads TGTGCCAGTAGAGAATCAGGGACCAAAAACATTCAGTACTTC. Protein: CASRESGTKNIQYF. Supplemented by reference TRBV19 and TRBJ2-4, the full variable domain reads DGGITQSPKYLFRKEGQNVTLSCEQNLNHDAMYWYRQDPGQGLRLIYYSQIVNDFQKGDIAEGYSVSREKKESFPLTVTSAQKNPTAFYLCASRESGTKNIQYFGAGTRLSVL.

The J gene is TRBJ2-7, the V gene TRBV5-1; 9 nucleotides agree with TRBD1. The CDR3 is 18 amino acids. Germline trimming cut 4 bases from V and 2 bases from J; bases unmatched to any gene: 16. CDR1 is SGHRS, CDR2 YFSETQ, per germline. The CDR3 reads CASSSGTGTYFTPYEQYF. CDR3 nucleotides: TGCGCCAGCAGCAGTGGGACAGGGACGTACTTTACGCCCTACGAGCAGTACTTC.

V usage is TRBV4-1 and J usage is TRBJ2-2; D gene ambiguous. Trimming left V 0 bases short and J 5 bases short, with 10 bases between. The CDR3 sequence is 15 residues long. Germline-derived CDR1 and CDR2 are MGHRA and YSYEKL. CDR3 coding DNA: TGCGCCAGCAGCCAAGAAACAGTAATAACCGGGGAGCTGTTTTTT. Residues: CASSQETVITGELFF.

This clone has just one count. One end of the junction is discordant with germline, which a read error may explain. V gene TRBV7-7 combines with J gene TRBJ2-5; a weak D match, TRBD1 (5 bases). There are 15 residues in the CDR3. The germline gives CDR1 SSHAT, CDR2 FNYEAQ (reference sequence). CDR3 sequence reads: CASSPVGVVGETQYF. DNA of the CDR3: TGTGCTAGCAGCCCGGTAGGGGTGGTGGGAGAGACCCAGTACTTC.

The rearrangement links TRBV3-1 (or the pseudogene TRBV3-2) to TRBJ1-3, with D hard to call. V gave up 0 bases and J gave up 0 bases, with 12 bases separating them. CDR3 size: 17 residues. Per the germline V gene, CDR1 is LGHDT and CDR2 is YNNKEL (reference sequence). CDR3 in amino acids: CASSQEWWQSSGNTIYF. In nucleotides, the CDR3 is TGTGCCAGCAGCCAAGAATGGTGGCAAAGCTCTGGAAACACCATATATTTT.

This rearrangement joins TRBV3-1 (or the pseudogene TRBV3-2) to TRBJ1-2; D not resolved. The CDR3 extends over 14 amino acids. V lost 0 bases and J 4 bases, leaving 9 bases between the germline ends. Germline CDR1 is LGHDT and CDR2 is YNNKEL (reference sequence). The CDR3 DNA sequence: TGTGCCAGCAGCCAAGATAACCCAGGCTATGGCTACACCTTC. Its translation: CASSQDNPGYGYTF.

J is TRBJ2-1 and V is TRBV5-6; 10 bases are a match to TRBD2. Per germline, CDR1 SGHDT and CDR2 YYEEEE. The CDR3 has 14 residues. Trimming cost V 4 bases and J 7 bases; bases outside gene matches: 5. The CDR3 sequence: CASSIAGGLNEQFF. Written as DNA, the CDR3 is TGTGCCAGCAGCATAGCGGGAGGCCTTAATGAGCAGTTCTTC.

The chain employs TRBV6-6 and TRBJ2-3; 7 nucleotides match TRBD1. V lost 6 bases, J lost 6 bases, and 12 bases stayed unmatched. CDR1 is MNHNY, CDR2 SVGAGI, per germline (reference sequence). The CDR3 is made up of 15 amino acids. The CDR3 DNA reads as TGTGCCAGCAGAGATAAGGGGGCCCCAGCGGATACGCAGTATTTT. This sequence encodes CASRDKGAPADTQYF.

The rearrangement links TRBV9 to TRBJ1-6; D possibly corresponds to TRBD1 (6 bases). CDR3 length: 15 amino acids. Per germline, CDR1 SGDLS and CDR2 YYNGEE. V lost 4 bases, J lost 7 bases, and 15 bases lay in between. The CDR3 DNA reads TGTGCCAGCAGCACGCAACAGGGATACAATTCACCCCTCCACTTT. This encodes CASSTQQGYNSPLHF. Drawing the rest from reference TRBV9 and TRBJ1-6, the complete variable domain is DSGVTQTPKHLITATGQRVTLRCSPRSGDLSVYWYQQSLDQGLQFLIQYYNGEERAKGNILERFSAQQFPDLHSELNLSSLELGDSALYFCASSTQQGYNSPLHFGNGTRLTVT.

CDR3 DNA sequence: TGTGCCAGCAGTTCCAGCAGGACAGGGCCTTCCTACGAGCAGTACTTC. Its translation: CASSSSRTGPSYEQYF. The chain has TRBV6-5 and TRBJ2-7; TRBD1 matches 8 bases. The CDR3 is 16 residues long. With V trimmed by 4 bases and J by 1 base, 9 bases remained unmatched. The germline V gene has CDR1 MNHEY and CDR2 SVGAGI.

This clone was detected once. The chain recombines TRBV6-5 with TRBJ1-1; weak D call: TRBD1 (6 bases). The CDR3 is made up of 13 amino acids. Germline V CDR1 and CDR2: MNHEY, SVGAGI. The germline V and J ends were trimmed by 7 bases and 4 bases, with 13 bases remaining between them. The CDR3 reads CASKRDIITEAFF. The CDR3 bases are TGTGCCAGCAAACGGGACATAATCACTGAAGCTTTCTTT.

The chain employs TRBV9 and TRBJ1-4; 9 nucleotides match TRBD1. The V segment lost 3 bases and the J segment 5 bases; nucleotides outside the gene matches: 2. Looked up from germline, CDR1 is SGDLS and CDR2 is YYNGEE. The CDR3 consists of 14 residues. The CDR3 loop reads CASSATGGNEKLFF. The DNA of the CDR3 is TGTGCCAGCAGCGCGACAGGGGGAAATGAAAAACTGTTTTTT.

This rearrangement joins TRBV27 to TRBJ2-7; possible D gene TRBD1, 6 bases. The CDR3 is 17 amino acids. From germline, CDR1 is MNHEY and CDR2 SMNVEV (reference sequence). V was clipped by 6 bases and J by 0 bases, with 21 bases between them. The CDR3 coding sequence is TGTGCCAGCAGACAATTAGCAGGGGCCCCCAGCTCCTACGAGCAGTACTTC. It specifies CASRQLAGAPSSYEQYF.

A remark on this clone: This sample also contains other DNA sequences that code for the same CDR3. The rearrangement uses TRBV6-5 and TRBJ1-5, with D unresolved. Germline CDR1 is MNHEY and CDR2 is SVGAGI. Trimming pared 0 bases from V and 4 bases from J, leaving 10 bases between. The CDR3 loop spans 15 amino acids. CDR3 residues: CASSYSRAGNQPQHF. The CDR3 region has the DNA TGTGCCAGCAGTTACTCGAGGGCCGGTAATCAGCCCCAGCATTTT.

CDR3 in DNA: TGTGCCAGCAGCGGGACAGGGGATCGGTACAATGAGCAGTTCTTC. As protein: CASSGTGDRYNEQFF. The chain employs TRBV7-3 and TRBJ2-1; TRBD1 matches 10 bases. With V trimmed by 5 bases and J by 4 bases, 5 bases remained unmatched. CDR3 length: 15 amino acids. Germline values: CDR1 SGHTA, CDR2 FQGTGA.